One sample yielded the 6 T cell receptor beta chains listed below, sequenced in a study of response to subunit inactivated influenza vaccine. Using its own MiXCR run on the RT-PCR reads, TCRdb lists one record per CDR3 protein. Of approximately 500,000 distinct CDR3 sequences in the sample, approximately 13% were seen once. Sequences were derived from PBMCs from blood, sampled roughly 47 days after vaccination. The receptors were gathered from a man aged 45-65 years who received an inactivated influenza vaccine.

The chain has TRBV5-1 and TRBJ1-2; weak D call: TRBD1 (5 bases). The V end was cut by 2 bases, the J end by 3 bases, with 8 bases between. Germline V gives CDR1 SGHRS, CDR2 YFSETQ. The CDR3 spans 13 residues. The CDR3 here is CASSFLQDYGYTF. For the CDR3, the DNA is TGCGCCAGCAGCTTCCTACAGGACTATGGCTACACCTTC. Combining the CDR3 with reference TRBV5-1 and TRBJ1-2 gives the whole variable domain KAGVTQTPRYLIKTRGQQVTLSCSPISGHRSVSWYQQTPGQGLQFLFEYFSETQRNKGNFPGRFSGRQFSNSRSEMNVSTLELGDSALYLCASSFLQDYGYTFGSGTRLTVV.

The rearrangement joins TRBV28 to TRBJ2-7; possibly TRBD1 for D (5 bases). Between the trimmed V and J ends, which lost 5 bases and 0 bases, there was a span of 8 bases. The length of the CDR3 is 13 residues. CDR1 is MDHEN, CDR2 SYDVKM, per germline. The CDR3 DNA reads TGTGCCAGCAGTAAAGGGGCCTCCTACGAGCAGTACTTC. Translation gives CASSKGASYEQYF.

CDR3 DNA: TGTGCCATCAGTGGCGGAAAGGGACACAATGAGCAGTTCTTC. Translation gives CAISGGKGHNEQFF. The V and J genes are TRBV10-3 and TRBJ2-1; D may correspond to TRBD1 or TRBD2 (5 bases each). Trimming pared 4 bases from V and 5 bases from J, leaving 12 bases between. This CDR3 has 14 residues. Germline V gene data show CDR1 as ENHRY and CDR2 as SYGVKD.

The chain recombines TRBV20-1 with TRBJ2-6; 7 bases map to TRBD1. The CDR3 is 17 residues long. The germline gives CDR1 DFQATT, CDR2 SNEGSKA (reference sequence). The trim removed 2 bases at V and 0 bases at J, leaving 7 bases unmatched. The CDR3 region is CSARRAGGSSGANVLTF. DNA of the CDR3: TGCAGTGCTAGACGTGCAGGGGGTAGCTCTGGGGCCAACGTCCTGACTTTC.

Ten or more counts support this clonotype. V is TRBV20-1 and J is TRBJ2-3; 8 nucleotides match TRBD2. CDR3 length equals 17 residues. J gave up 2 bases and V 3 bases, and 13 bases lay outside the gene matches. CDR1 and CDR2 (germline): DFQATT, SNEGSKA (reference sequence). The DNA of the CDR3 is TGCAGTGCTAGTGAGGCGACACTAGCGGATTACACAGATACGCAGTATTTT. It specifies CSASEATLADYTDTQYF.

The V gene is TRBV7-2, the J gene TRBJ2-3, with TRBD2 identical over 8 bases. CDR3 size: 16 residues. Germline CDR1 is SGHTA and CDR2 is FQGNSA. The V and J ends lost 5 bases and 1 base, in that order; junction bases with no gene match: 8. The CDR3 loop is CASSATPAGGTDTQYF. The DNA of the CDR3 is TGTGCCAGCAGCGCTACCCCAGCGGGGGGCACAGATACGCAGTATTTT.